The entry below gives a single T cell receptor beta chain sequence along with its context. Its cognate antigen is unknown. TCRdb's copy holds only in-frame clones and misses some; the assay was immunoSEQ multiplex PCR. The repertoire consists of some 60,000 clones, with more than 65% occurring once and the leading ten covering about 19%. The record originates from a study of T cell responses to AZD1222 COVID-19 vaccine. Study-level background: Recipients boosted at about 4 weeks or about 12 weeks are pooled.

Regarding the study as a whole: Unmutated regions of variants are reportedly targeted by nearly half of spike-specific TCRs. Repertoire sampling occurred only after the peak T cell response.

This material consisted of peripheral blood, taken on day 0 of AZD1222 vaccination. This TCR derives from an adult in good health.

DNA of the CDR3: TGTGCCAGCAGCCGACAGGGGATGAACACTGAAGCTTTCTTT. Translated, it gives CASSRQGMNTEAFF. This chain links TRBV6-5 with TRBJ1-1, with 8 bases identical to TRBD1. There are 14 residues in the CDR3. V was pared by 6 bases and J by 0 bases, with 3 bases of the junction left unmatched. Germline-derived CDR1 and CDR2 are MNHEY and SVGAGI.